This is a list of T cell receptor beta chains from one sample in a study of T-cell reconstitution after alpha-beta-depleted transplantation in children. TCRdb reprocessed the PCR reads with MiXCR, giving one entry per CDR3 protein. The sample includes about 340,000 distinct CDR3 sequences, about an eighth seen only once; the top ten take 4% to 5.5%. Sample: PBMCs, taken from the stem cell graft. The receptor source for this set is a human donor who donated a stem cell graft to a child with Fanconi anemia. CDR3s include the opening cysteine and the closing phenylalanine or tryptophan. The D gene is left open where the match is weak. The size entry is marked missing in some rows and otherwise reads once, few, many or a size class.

TGTGCCAGCAGTTTTGTTCCGCCAACAATCTCTGGGGCCAACGTCCTGACTTTC,CASSFVPPTISGANVLTF,TRBV27,TRBJ2-6,few,.
TGTGCCAGCAGTGAACGGGTAGCTTCCGATCAGCCCCAGCATTTT,CASSERVASDQPQHF,TRBV6-1,TRBJ1-5,.,.
TGTGCCAGCAGTGAATTCGGGGGGGCGACAGATACGCAGTATTTT,CASSEFGGATDTQYF,TRBV25-1,TRBJ2-3,.,TRBD2
TGTGCCAGCAGCCCCACGGGTGGTCAGCCCCAGCATTTT,CASSPTGGQPQHF,TRBV11-1,TRBJ1-5,.,.
TGTGCCTGGAGTCACCGGGCGGCTAACTATGGCTACACCTTC,CAWSHRAANYGYTF,TRBV30,TRBJ1-2,many,.
TGCGCCAGCAGCATGGACGGGAACACTGAAGCTTTCTTT,CASSMDGNTEAFF,TRBV5-1,TRBJ1-1,many,.
TGTGCCAGCAGCCCGTCGGGACATGGGCAAGAGACCCAGTACTTC,CASSPSGHGQETQYF,TRBV12-3/TRBV12-4,TRBJ2-5,few,.
TGTGCCAGCAGCACCGAGGACTTCTCCTACGAGCAGTACTTC,CASSTEDFSYEQYF,TRBV7-2,TRBJ2-7,few,.
TGTGCCAGCAGCCCCTACGCGACAGGAGGGCCTGAAGCTTTCTTT,CASSPYATGGPEAFF,TRBV3-1,TRBJ1-1,few,.
TGCGCCAGCAGCTCTGTGACGGACAGGTACCAAGAGACCCAGTACTTC,CASSSVTDRYQETQYF,TRBV5-1,TRBJ2-5,few,TRBD1
TGTGCCAGCAGTGGGGACAGGTTGTCGGCCGGGGAGCTGTTTTTT,CASSGDRLSAGELFF,TRBV2,TRBJ2-2,many,TRBD1
TGCGCCAGCAGCCAGCGGGGGCTTGAGCAGTTCTTC,CASSQRGLEQFF,TRBV5-1,TRBJ2-1,.,TRBD2
TGCAGTGTCGGGACAGGGAGCAATCAGCCCCAGCATTTT,CSVGTGSNQPQHF,TRBV20-1,TRBJ1-5,.,TRBD1
TGTGCCAGCAGGTATGCAGGGTTCGGCAATGAGCAGTTCTTC,CASRYAGFGNEQFF,TRBV7-8,TRBJ2-1,.,.
TGTGCCAGCAGCCCGACTAATTCCTACGAGCAGTACTTC,CASSPTNSYEQYF,TRBV11-2,TRBJ2-7,many,.
TGTGCCAGCAGCTTAGCGCCGGGGGTTAGCACAGATACGCAGTATTTT,CASSLAPGVSTDTQYF,TRBV7-2,TRBJ2-3,.,.
TGTGCCAGCAGCGTAGTGGCCTCGAACACCGGGGAGCTGTTTTTT,CASSVVASNTGELFF,TRBV9,TRBJ2-2,few,.
TGTGCCAGCAGCTTACTTGAGGCACCGTCTGGAAACACCATATATTTT,CASSLLEAPSGNTIYF,TRBV7-8,TRBJ1-3,.,.
TGTGGGGCCAGTTATCCCCGTACGACTAGCGGGGGCAGTGAGCAGTTCTTC,CGASYPRTTSGGSEQFF,TRBV27,TRBJ2-1,.,TRBD2
TGTGCCAGCGGACAGGGCCCCAACTCTGGGGCCAACGTCCTGACTTTC,CASGQGPNSGANVLTF,TRBV9,TRBJ2-6,few,TRBD1
TGTGCCAGCAGCCTTCATTTAACCCAACATTACGAGCAGTACTTC,CASSLHLTQHYEQYF,TRBV14,TRBJ2-7,.,.
TGTGCCAGCAGTCCCTGGACGCCTACCTCTGGGGCCAACGTCCTGACTTTC,CASSPWTPTSGANVLTF,TRBV28,TRBJ2-6,.,.